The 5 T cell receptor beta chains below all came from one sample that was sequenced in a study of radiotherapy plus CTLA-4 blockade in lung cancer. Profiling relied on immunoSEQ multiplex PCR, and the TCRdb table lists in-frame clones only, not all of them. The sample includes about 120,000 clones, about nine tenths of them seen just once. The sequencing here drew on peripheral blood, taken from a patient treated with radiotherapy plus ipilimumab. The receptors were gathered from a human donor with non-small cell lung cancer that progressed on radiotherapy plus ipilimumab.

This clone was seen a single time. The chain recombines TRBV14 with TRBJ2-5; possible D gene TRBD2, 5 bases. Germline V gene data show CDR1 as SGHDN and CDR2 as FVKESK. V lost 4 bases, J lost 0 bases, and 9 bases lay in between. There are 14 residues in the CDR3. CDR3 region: CASSRKDYQETQYF. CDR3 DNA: TGTGCCAGCAGCCGTAAGGACTACCAAGAGACCCAGTACTTC.

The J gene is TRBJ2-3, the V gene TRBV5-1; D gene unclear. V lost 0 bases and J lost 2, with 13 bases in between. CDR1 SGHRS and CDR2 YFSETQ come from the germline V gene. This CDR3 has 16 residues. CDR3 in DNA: TGCGCCAGCAGCTTGGCGTTCTCCACCCCCACAGATACGCAGTATTTT. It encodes CASSLAFSTPTDTQYF.

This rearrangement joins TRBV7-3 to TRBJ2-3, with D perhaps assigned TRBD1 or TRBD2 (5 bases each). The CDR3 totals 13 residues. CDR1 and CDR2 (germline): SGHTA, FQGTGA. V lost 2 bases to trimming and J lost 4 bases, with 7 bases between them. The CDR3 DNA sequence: TGTGCCAGCAGCTTAGAGGGGTCAGATACGCAGTATTTT. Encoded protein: CASSLEGSDTQYF. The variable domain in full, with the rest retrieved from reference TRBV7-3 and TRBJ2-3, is GAGVSQTPSNKVTEKGKYVELRCDPISGHTALYWYRQSLGQGPEFLIYFQGTGAADDSGLPNDRFFAVRPEGSVSTLKIQRTERGDSAVYLCASSLEGSDTQYFGPGTRLTVL.

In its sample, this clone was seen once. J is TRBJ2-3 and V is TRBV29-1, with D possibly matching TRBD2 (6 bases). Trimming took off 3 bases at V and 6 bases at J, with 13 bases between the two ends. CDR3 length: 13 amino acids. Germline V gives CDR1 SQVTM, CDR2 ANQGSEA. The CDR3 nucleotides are TGCAGCGTTGAGGGGACTCAAGACGATACGCAGTATTTT. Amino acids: CSVEGTQDDTQYF.

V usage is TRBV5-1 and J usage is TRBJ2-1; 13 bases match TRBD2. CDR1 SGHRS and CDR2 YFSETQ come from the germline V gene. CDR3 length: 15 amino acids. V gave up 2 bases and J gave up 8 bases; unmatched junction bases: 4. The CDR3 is CASSFVTSGRHEQFF. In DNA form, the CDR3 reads TGCGCCAGCAGCTTTGTGACTAGCGGGAGGCATGAGCAGTTCTTC.